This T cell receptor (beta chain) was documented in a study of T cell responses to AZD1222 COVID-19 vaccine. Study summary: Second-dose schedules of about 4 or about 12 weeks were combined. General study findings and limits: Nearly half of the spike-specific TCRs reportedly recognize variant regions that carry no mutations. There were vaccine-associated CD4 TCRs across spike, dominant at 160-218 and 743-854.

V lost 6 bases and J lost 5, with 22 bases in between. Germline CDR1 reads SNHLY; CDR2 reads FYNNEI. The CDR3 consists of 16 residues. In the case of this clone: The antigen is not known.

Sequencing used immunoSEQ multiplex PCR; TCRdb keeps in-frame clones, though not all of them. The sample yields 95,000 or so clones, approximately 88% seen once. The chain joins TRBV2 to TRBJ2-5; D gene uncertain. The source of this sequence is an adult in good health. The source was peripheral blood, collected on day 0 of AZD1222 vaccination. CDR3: CASRVIGRSGQETQYF. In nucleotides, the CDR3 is TGTGCCAGCAGGGTAATAGGACGATCCGGGCAGGAGACCCAGTACTTC.